The 8 T cell receptor beta chains in this list originate from one sample, sequenced in a study of blood T cell repertoires in COVID-19 (dated by TCRdb to 2019 to 2021). Receptors were amplified or captured by the immunoSEQ multiplex PCR assay. What TCRdb holds here is the immuneACCESS table cut down to in-frame rearrangements. Part of the clones is not present; checked against another copy, under half of the missing clones reflect an unresolved V gene, and the others are unexplained. Here the sample has about 45,000 clones; around 92% occur a single time. The ten largest make up about 12% of the sample. Material: peripheral blood. These receptors were obtained from a human donor in a cohort sampled during active COVID-19.

Of note for this clone: The same CDR3 arises from other DNA sequences in this sample as well. As DNA, the CDR3 is TGCGCCAGCAGCTTGGGGAGGGGAGGAACTGAAGCTTTCTTT. Translating gives CASSLGRGGTEAFF. The chain carries TRBV5-1 and TRBJ1-1; perhaps TRBD1 as D (5 bases). The CDR3 is 14 residues long. In germline, CDR1 is SGHRS, CDR2 YFSETQ. Trimming removed 0 bases at V and 5 bases at J, with 11 bases between.

This chain links TRBV30 with TRBJ1-4; 8 bases fit TRBD1. The V segment lost 2 bases and the J segment 7 bases; nucleotides outside the gene matches: 12. Germline lookup yields CDR1 GTSNPN and CDR2 SVGIG (reference sequence). This CDR3 is built from 16 residues. The CDR3 region is CAWSPTDRGLGEKLFF. The CDR3 coding sequence is TGTGCCTGGAGTCCTACTGACAGGGGTCTGGGTGAAAAACTGTTTTTT.

This clone was detected only once. The rearrangement links TRBV7-2 to TRBJ2-7; 9 bases align to TRBD2. The CDR3 totals 15 residues. With 4 bases clipped from V and 5 bases from J, the junction kept 9 bases outside the gene matches. Germline CDR1 and CDR2: SGHTA and FQGNSA. CDR3 residues: CASSSTRLAAHEQYF. The CDR3 DNA reads as TGTGCCAGCAGCTCAACCCGACTAGCGGCCCACGAGCAGTACTTC. The whole variable domain, filled in from reference TRBV7-2 and TRBJ2-7, reads GAGVSQSPSNKVTEKGKDVELRCDPISGHTALYWYRQSLGQGLEFLIYFQGNSAPDKSGLPSDRFSAERTGGSVSTLTIQRTQQEDSAVYLCASSSTRLAAHEQYFGPGTRLTVT.

The chain employs TRBV5-1 and TRBJ2-3; a possible D gene is TRBD1 (5 bases). The CDR3 has 16 residues. V gave up 4 bases and J gave up 1 base, with 16 bases separating them. From germline, CDR1 is SGHRS and CDR2 YFSETQ. CDR3 coding DNA: TGCGCCAGCAGCGCCTGGACAAACTCGGGCACAGATACGCAGTATTTT. Protein: CASSAWTNSGTDTQYF.

The V and J genes are TRBV4-1 and TRBJ2-7, with D unresolved. The V and J ends lost 0 bases and 3 bases respectively, with 12 bases between them. The CDR3 is made up of 15 amino acids. Germline loops: CDR1 MGHRA, CDR2 YSYEKL. The CDR3 DNA is TGCGCCAGCAGCCAAGATCAGGCCCCCCTCTACGAGCAGTACTTC. This sequence encodes CASSQDQAPLYEQYF.

The chain recombines TRBV27 with TRBJ2-7; TRBD1 might be the D (5 bases). Per germline, CDR1 MNHEY and CDR2 SMNVEV (reference sequence). The V end lost 6 bases, the J end lost 0 bases, and 18 bases lay between the germline ends. This CDR3 region has 16 residues. The CDR3 nucleotides read TGTGCCAGCAGCCGAGTTCGACAGAAGATCTCCTACGAGCAGTACTTC. Translation gives CASSRVRQKISYEQYF.

J is TRBJ2-1 and V is TRBV18, with 7 bases fitting TRBD1. Germline V gene lookup returns CDR1 KGHSH and CDR2 LQKENI. The CDR3 has 15 residues. With V trimmed by 6 bases and J by 2 bases, 7 bases remained unmatched. The CDR3 loop reads CASSQDQGAYNEQFF. The DNA of the CDR3 is TGTGCCAGCTCCCAGGACCAGGGGGCCTACAATGAGCAGTTCTTC.

The V call is TRBV24-1, the J call TRBJ2-1; 15 bases agree with TRBD2. After removal of 4 bases from V and 7 bases from J, the junction contained 4 bases not matched to a gene. Germline V gene data show CDR1 as KGHDR and CDR2 as SFDVKD. This CDR3 is 16 amino acids long. This chain's CDR3 is CATSDPGTSGRNEQFF. CDR3 DNA: TGTGCCACCAGTGACCCGGGGACTAGCGGGAGGAATGAGCAGTTCTTC.